This T cell receptor beta chain was retrieved from a study of T cell responses to AZD1222 COVID-19 vaccine. V was clipped by 3 bases and J by 9 bases, with 15 bases between them. The CDR3 contains 13 residues. The germline gives CDR1 DFQATT, CDR2 SNEGSKA (reference sequence). Study-level results: None of the repertoires were sampled until the peak T cell response had passed. Possibly, clonal diversity was underestimated; donors were largely white British and included more females. At 160-218 and 743-854, vaccine-associated CD4 TCRs were dominant, and they spanned spike.

As regards this clone: What it binds is not known.

Sequenced by immunoSEQ multiplex PCR; TCRdb stores in-frame clones only, minus some. The sample yields roughly 180,000 clones, around 90% seen once. This material consisted of peripheral blood, taken 28 days after the second AZD1222 dose. The source of this sequence is an adult who received the AZD1222 COVID-19 vaccine. The rearrangement links TRBV20-1 to TRBJ2-1, with D possibly being TRBD2 (6 bases). CDR3 sequence reads: CSASGSAGSEQFF. CDR3 DNA sequence: TGCAGTGCTAGTGGCTCGGCGGGGAGTGAGCAGTTCTTC.